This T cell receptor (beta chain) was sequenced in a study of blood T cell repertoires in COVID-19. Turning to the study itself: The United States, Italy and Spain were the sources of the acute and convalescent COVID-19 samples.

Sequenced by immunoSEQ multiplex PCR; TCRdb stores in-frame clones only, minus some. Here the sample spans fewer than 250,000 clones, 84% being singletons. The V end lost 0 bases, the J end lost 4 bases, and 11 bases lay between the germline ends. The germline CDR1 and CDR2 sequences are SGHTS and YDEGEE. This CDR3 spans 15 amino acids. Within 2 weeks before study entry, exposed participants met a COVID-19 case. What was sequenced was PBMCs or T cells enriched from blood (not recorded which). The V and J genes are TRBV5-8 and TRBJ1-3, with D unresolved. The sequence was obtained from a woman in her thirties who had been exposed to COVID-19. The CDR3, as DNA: TGTGCCAGCAGCTTGGAGGTCACGAGGGGAAACACCATATATTTT. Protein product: CASSLEVTRGNTIYF.